The text below deals with one T cell receptor (beta chain). Its antigen is unknown. Clones were read by immunoSEQ multiplex PCR, and TCRdb kept only the in-frame ones, dropping some. The sample gives around 160,000 clones, about 90% of which show up once; around 5.2% is in the top ten. The sample comes from a study of T cell responses to AZD1222 COVID-19 vaccine. Study findings and constraints: Females made up more of the donors, who were largely white British, and clonal diversity may have come out too low.

V was pared by 3 bases and J by 15 bases, with 8 bases of the junction left unmatched. The CDR3 sequence is 12 residues long. Looked up from germline, CDR1 is MDHEN and CDR2 is SYDVKM. The sample in question was peripheral blood, obtained on day 0 of AZD1222 vaccination. The sequence was obtained from an adult in good health. The V and J genes are TRBV28 and TRBJ1-3, with 7 bases matching TRBD1. CDR3 coding DNA: TGTGCCAGCAGTTTGGGAGGGGGCGTCCCATATTTT. It is translated as CASSLGGGVPYF.